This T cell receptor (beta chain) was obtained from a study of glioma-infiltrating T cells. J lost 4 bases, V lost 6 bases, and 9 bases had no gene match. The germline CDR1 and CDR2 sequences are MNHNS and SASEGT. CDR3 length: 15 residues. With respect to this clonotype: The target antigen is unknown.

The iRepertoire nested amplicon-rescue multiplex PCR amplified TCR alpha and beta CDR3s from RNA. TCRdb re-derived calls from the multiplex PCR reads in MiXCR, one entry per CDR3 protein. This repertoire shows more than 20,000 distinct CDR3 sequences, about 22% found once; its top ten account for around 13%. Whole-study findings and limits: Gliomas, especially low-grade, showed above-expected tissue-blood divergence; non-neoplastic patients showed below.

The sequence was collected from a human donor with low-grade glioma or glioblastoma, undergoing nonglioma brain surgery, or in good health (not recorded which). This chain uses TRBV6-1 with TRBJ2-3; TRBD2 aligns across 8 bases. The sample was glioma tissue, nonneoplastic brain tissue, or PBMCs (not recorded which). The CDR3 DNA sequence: TGTGCCAGCAGAAGGAGCGGGGGCAACCCAGATACGCAGTATTTT. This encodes CASRRSGGNPDTQYF.